Sequencing of this TCR beta chain was carried out in a study of T cell responses to AZD1222 COVID-19 vaccine. Whole-study results and caveats: Seropositive status at baseline applied to only six AZD1222 recipients. Researchers report vaccine-associated CD4 TCRs spanning spike, with dominance at 160-218 and 743-854. It was only after the peak T cell response that any repertoires were sampled. Nearly half of unique spike-specific TCRs reportedly avoided B.1.351 and B.1.1.7 mutated regions.

Repertoires were generated with immunoSEQ multiplex PCR, while TCRdb's copy carries only in-frame clones and drops some. The sample consists of under 150,000 clones, 75% to 95% of them appearing once. With respect to this clone: What it recognizes is unknown.

The CDR3 totals 18 residues. Deletions cut 0 bases from V and 1 base from J, with 19 bases between. Germline CDR1 reads SGHRS; CDR2 reads YFSETQ. Sequences were derived from peripheral blood, sampled on day 0 of AZD1222 vaccination. The chain uses TRBV5-1 and TRBJ1-1; weak D call: TRBD1 (5 bases). The origin of this receptor is an adult in good health. The CDR3 DNA reads as TGCGCCAGCAGCTTGGTTCTGGGGCCAGATTCTGAGAACACTGAAGCTTTCTTT. It yields the protein CASSLVLGPDSENTEAFF.